This T cell receptor beta chain is from a study of shared clonotypes between healthy human individuals. Between the trimmed V and J ends, which lost 3 bases and 8 bases, there was a span of 13 bases. This CDR3 region has 13 residues. Germline CDR1 and CDR2: PRHDT and FYEKMQ (reference sequence). Terminally differentiated effector memory CD45RA+ cells were left out of the naive CD8 fraction, which was CD45RO-negative and positively selected for CCR7. Findings of the study overall: Clonotype sharing among donors likely depends on sequencing depth.

Assay: immunoSEQ multiplex PCR; the TCRdb copy retains only in-frame clones and omits some. The table shows 550,000 to 750,000 clones, with about 92% occurring only once. As to this clone: What it binds is not known.

The sample comprised naive CD8+ T cells sorted from blood. This sequence originates from a man aged 25-40 years in good health. The chain recombines TRBV13 with TRBJ1-2, with D maybe TRBD1 (6 bases). The CDR3 sequence: CASSFPGERGYTF. CDR3 DNA: TGTGCCAGCAGCTTTCCAGGGGAAAGGGGCTACACCTTC.